Listed here are 32 T cell receptor beta chains from one sample, sequenced in a study of response to subunit inactivated influenza vaccine. TCRdb passed the RT-PCR reads through MiXCR, listing each CDR3 protein once. Of 650,000 to 850,000 distinct CDR3 sequences listed, about 14% are singletons. The sample in question was PBMCs from blood, obtained around 15 days before vaccination. These receptors all stem from a man aged 45 to 65 who received an inactivated influenza vaccine.

This clonotype was counted only a few times. The gene calls are TRBV5-1 and TRBJ2-5; TRBD2 aligns across 9 bases. V lost 3 bases to trimming and J lost 4 bases; unmatched junction nucleotides: 10. The CDR3 sequence is 16 residues long. Germline-derived CDR1 and CDR2 are SGHRS and YFSETQ. The CDR3 loop is CASSSGGSGGRETQYF. CDR3 coding DNA: TGCGCCAGCAGCTCGGGGGGTAGCGGGGGACGAGAGACCCAGTACTTC.

This clonotype was counted only a few times. The chain links TRBV7-2 to TRBJ2-4, with a tentative D call TRBD2 (6 bases). Trimming shortened V by 1 base and J by 0 bases, and 10 bases separated the two germline ends. The CDR3 is 16 amino acids. Germline V lookup: CDR1 SGHTA, CDR2 FQGNSA. CDR3 DNA: TGTGCCAGCAGCTTAGTAGTAGCGGCAGCCAAAAACATTCAGTACTTC. Protein product: CASSLVVAAAKNIQYF. Looking up the rest from reference TRBV7-2 and TRBJ2-4 gives the full variable domain: GAGVSQSPSNKVTEKGKDVELRCDPISGHTALYWYRQSLGQGLEFLIYFQGNSAPDKSGLPSDRFSAERTGGSVSTLTIQRTQQEDSAVYLCASSLVVAAAKNIQYFGAGTRLSVL.

This clonotype was detected a few times. This chain links TRBV11-2 with TRBJ2-3; TRBD2 agrees at 9 bases. The germline CDR1 and CDR2 sequences are SGHAT and FQNNGV. CDR3 length: 18 amino acids. V gave up 0 bases and J gave up 2 bases; unmatched junction bases: 9. The CDR3 loop is CASSLDTGTSSYTDTQYF. The CDR3 coding sequence is TGTGCCAGCAGCTTAGATACGGGGACTAGCAGTTACACAGATACGCAGTATTTT.

The chain couples TRBV6-5 to TRBJ2-7, with TRBD1 identical over 10 bases. V lost 0 bases to trimming and J lost 5 bases; unmatched junction nucleotides: 13. Looked up from germline, CDR1 is MNHEY and CDR2 is SVGAGI. The CDR3 totals 18 residues. The CDR3 DNA reads TGTGCCAGCAGTTACTCGATGAATCCCGGGACAGGGGTCAACGAGCAGTACTTC. It translates to CASSYSMNPGTGVNEQYF.

The chain recombines TRBV5-1 with TRBJ2-1, with D uncertain. This CDR3 contains 16 residues. The V end was cut by 0 bases, the J end by 0 bases, with 10 bases between. The germline V gene has CDR1 SGHRS and CDR2 YFSETQ. CDR3 coding DNA: TGCGCCAGCAGCTTGGCCCAATATAGCTCCTACAATGAGCAGTTCTTC. It yields the protein CASSLAQYSSYNEQFF.

There are a few counts of this clonotype. The genes are TRBV27 and TRBJ2-7, with no clear D. Germline assignment: CDR1 MNHEY and CDR2 SMNVEV (reference sequence). The CDR3 runs to 15 residues. The ends were cut back, 0 bases at V and 7 bases at J, with 16 bases in the middle. The CDR3 loop reads CASSLSVLVGREQYF. In DNA, the CDR3 is TGTGCCAGCAGTTTATCCGTGCTAGTCGGTCGGGAGCAGTACTTC.

J is TRBJ2-1 and V is TRBV28; 11 nucleotides line up with TRBD1. The CDR3 extends over 15 amino acids. Germline loops: CDR1 MDHEN, CDR2 SYDVKM. V was pared by 6 bases and J by 8 bases, with 9 bases of the junction left unmatched. CDR3 DNA sequence: TGTGCCAGCAGAACTCACGGACAGGGGGCGGATGAGCAGTTCTTC. Its translation: CASRTHGQGADEQFF.

V and J are TRBV25-1 and TRBJ2-5; D might be TRBD2 (6 bases). This CDR3 contains 14 residues. The V end was cut by 1 base, the J end by 5 bases, with 11 bases between. Germline-derived CDR1 and CDR2 are MGHDK and SYGVNS. Written as DNA, the CDR3 is TGTGCCAGCAGTGAATGGAGGGGAACGGAGACCCAGTACTTC. It translates to CASSEWRGTETQYF. Full variable domain (outside the CDR3, taken from reference TRBV25-1 and TRBJ2-5): EADIYQTPRYLVIGTGKKITLECSQTMGHDKMYWYQQDPGMELHLIHYSYGVNSTEKGDLSSESTVSRIRTEHFPLTLESARPSHTSQYLCASSEWRGTETQYFGPGTRLLVL.

The chain recombines TRBV6-5 with TRBJ1-3; 7 bases line up with TRBD1. Germline lookup yields CDR1 MNHEY and CDR2 SVGAGI. The CDR3 consists of 15 residues. J gave up 4 bases and V 5 bases, and 8 bases lay outside the gene matches. The CDR3, as DNA: TGTGCCAGCAGTAACCGACAGGGTCGGGGAAACACCATATATTTT. Its translation is CASSNRQGRGNTIYF.

This clonotype was detected only a few times. CDR3 DNA: TGCGCCAGCAGCTTGCCCGAAACTTGGGACCACAATGAGCAGTTCTTC. Translation: CASSLPETWDHNEQFF. The chain employs TRBV5-1 and TRBJ2-1, with D perhaps assigned TRBD1 or TRBD2 (5 bases each). Germline CDR1 is SGHRS and CDR2 is YFSETQ. The CDR3 length is 16 residues. V was trimmed by 1 base and J by 5 bases, leaving 16 bases between them.

V usage is TRBV20-1 and J usage is TRBJ2-7; no definite D call. The germline V and J ends were trimmed by 3 bases and 6 bases, with 12 bases remaining between them. The V gene's germline CDR1 is DFQATT and CDR2 SNEGSKA (reference sequence). The CDR3 extends over 12 amino acids. The CDR3 loop reads CSARVPGVEQYF. The DNA of the CDR3 is TGCAGTGCTAGGGTACCAGGCGTCGAGCAGTACTTC.

This clonotype was picked up a small number of times. The chain recombines TRBV7-7 with TRBJ2-2; 8 nucleotides match TRBD2. CDR1 SSHAT and CDR2 FNYEAQ come from the germline V gene (reference sequence). The CDR3 spans 20 residues. V lost 5 bases to trimming and J lost 3 bases; unmatched junction nucleotides: 20. In DNA, the CDR3 is TGTGCCAGCAGCCCTATCCCCCGGACGGGGGGGAATACGGACACCGGGGAGCTGTTTTTT. This codes for CASSPIPRTGGNTDTGELFF.

This clonotype was detected many times. The rearrangement uses TRBV2 and TRBJ1-5; D remains ambiguous. Germline V gives CDR1 SNHLY, CDR2 FYNNEI. The CDR3 has 13 residues. Trimming took off 5 bases at V and 2 bases at J, with 7 bases between the two ends. CDR3: CASSSEGNQPQHF. The DNA of the CDR3 is TGTGCCAGCAGTTCAGAGGGCAATCAGCCCCAGCATTTT.

The rearrangement joins TRBV20-1 to TRBJ1-3; no reliable D call. Germline V gene sequence: CDR1 DFQATT, CDR2 SNEGSKA (reference sequence). The CDR3 sequence is 15 residues long. Trimming shortened V by 0 bases and J by 2 bases, and 11 bases separated the two germline ends. CDR3 nucleotides: TGCAGTGCTAGAGATACCGGGAGGGCTGGAAACACCATATATTTT. Translation: CSARDTGRAGNTIYF.

This clonotype was detected only a few times. The chain links TRBV25-1 to TRBJ2-7; possibly TRBD1 or TRBD2 for D (6 bases each). Germline CDR1 and CDR2: MGHDK and SYGVNS. The CDR3 is made up of 12 amino acids. V lost 7 bases and J lost 7, with 14 bases in between. The CDR3 loop is CASTRQAGEQYF. CDR3 sequence (DNA): TGTGCCAGCACCCGACAGGCGGGGGAGCAGTACTTC.

This chain connects TRBV25-1 to TRBJ2-5, with TRBD2 identical over 7 bases. The V gene end was trimmed by 4 bases and the J gene end by 5 bases; junction bases not matched to a gene: 4. CDR1 MGHDK and CDR2 SYGVNS come from the germline V gene. The CDR3 is 13 residues long. The CDR3: CASSGGGWETQYF. The CDR3 nucleotides are TGTGCCAGCAGTGGGGGGGGTTGGGAGACCCAGTACTTC.

The chain uses TRBV5-5 and TRBJ2-5, with 11 bases identical to TRBD2. The CDR3 runs 17 residues. V shed 4 bases and J 1 base; nucleotides not matched to a gene: 9. In germline, CDR1 is SGHKS, CDR2 YYEKEE (reference sequence). The CDR3 DNA sequence: TGTGCCAGCAGCGCCTTTGCTAGCGGGGGGACCCAAGAGACCCAGTACTTC. It encodes CASSAFASGGTQETQYF.

In this sample, this clonotype turned up a few times. This chain links TRBV7-6 with TRBJ1-6, with D unresolved. This CDR3 has 15 residues. CDR1 and CDR2 (germline): SGHVS, FNYEAQ. The ends were cut back, 1 base at V and 8 bases at J, with 12 bases in the middle. CDR3 amino acids: CASSLDGSSHSPLHF. CDR3 nucleotides: TGTGCCAGCAGCTTAGACGGAAGTAGCCATTCACCCCTCCACTTT.

This clonotype was counted at least ten times. As DNA, the CDR3 is TGTGCCAGCAGTCTAAACGCCATGAACACTGAAGCTTTCTTT. Its protein is CASSLNAMNTEAFF. J is TRBJ1-1 and V is TRBV12-3 or TRBV12-4; D uncertain. This CDR3 is 14 amino acids long. The V end was cut by 5 bases, the J end by 0 bases, with 10 bases between.

This clonotype was seen a few times. This chain uses TRBV28 with TRBJ2-7, with 12 nucleotides matching TRBD2. The CDR3 consists of 15 residues. With 8 bases clipped from V and 4 bases from J, the junction kept 9 bases outside the gene matches. Germline CDR1 is MDHEN and CDR2 is SYDVKM. The CDR3 DNA sequence: TGTGCCAGCGGGGACTCTAGCGGGAGGGGATACGAGCAGTACTTC. Translating gives CASGDSSGRGYEQYF.

The chain carries TRBV6-1 and TRBJ2-3, with TRBD1 as a possible D gene (6 bases). Germline lookup yields CDR1 MNHNS and CDR2 SASEGT. This CDR3 contains 15 residues. The V gene lost 8 bases and the J gene lost 4 bases, with 19 bases spanning the gap. The CDR3 here is CASSLTRGSADTQYF. DNA of the CDR3: TGTGCCAGCTCCCTAACTAGGGGGAGCGCAGATACGCAGTATTTT.

This clonotype appeared a few times. This chain connects TRBV7-9 to TRBJ2-7; 7 nucleotides agree with TRBD1. This CDR3 region has 14 residues. CDR1 and CDR2 (germline): SEHNR, FQNEAQ (reference sequence). J lost 6 bases, V lost 5 bases, and 10 bases had no gene match. The CDR3 reads CASSPQGVRSEQYF. The CDR3 DNA is TGTGCCAGCAGCCCCCAGGGGGTAAGAAGCGAGCAGTACTTC.

This clonotype came up a few times. V gene TRBV20-1 combines with J gene TRBJ1-1, with D possibly TRBD1 on 6 matching bases. The CDR3 has 13 amino acids. V lost 6 bases to trimming and J lost 2 bases, with 13 bases between them. The germline CDR1 and CDR2 sequences are DFQATT and SNEGSKA (reference sequence). CDR3: CSAHSGTNTEAFF. The CDR3 bases are TGCAGTGCCCATTCGGGGACAAACACTGAAGCTTTCTTT.

The chain combines TRBV28 with TRBJ1-5; the D is unclear. Trimming pared 2 bases from V and 6 bases from J, leaving 14 bases between. Per the germline V gene, CDR1 is MDHEN and CDR2 is SYDVKM. CDR3 length: 15 residues. The CDR3 DNA sequence: TGTGCCAGCAGTTTAACCCCAGTCCACCTTCAGCCCCAGCATTTT. Its protein product is CASSLTPVHLQPQHF.

This clonotype was observed a handful of times. The gene calls are TRBV20-1 and TRBJ2-1, with 7 bases that match TRBD1. This CDR3 spans 15 amino acids. Losses at the gene ends were 0 bases for V and 3 bases for J; bases not matched to a gene: 5. Germline CDR1 DFQATT, CDR2 SNEGSKA (reference sequence). CDR3 region: CSAREPGQRYNEQFF. CDR3 DNA sequence: TGCAGTGCTAGAGAGCCGGGACAGCGCTACAATGAGCAGTTCTTC.

This clonotype has more than one count but fewer than ten. This chain uses TRBV6-2 or TRBV6-3 with TRBJ2-3; 9 positions agree with TRBD2. CDR1 MNHEY and CDR2 SVGEGT come from the germline V gene. The CDR3 loop spans 22 amino acids. The trim removed 2 bases at V and 4 bases at J, leaving 25 bases unmatched. Written as DNA, the CDR3 is TGTGCCAGCAGTTACCACATCATCGATCCTCAACTAGCGGGTTGGGGGTCAGATACGCAGTATTTT. Translation: CASSYHIIDPQLAGWGSDTQYF.

This chain uses TRBV27 with TRBJ2-7; possibly TRBD2 for D (5 bases). Germline CDR1 and CDR2: MNHEY and SMNVEV (reference sequence). Trimming left V 3 bases short and J 4 bases short, with 13 bases between. The CDR3 sequence is 14 residues long. CDR3 DNA: TGTGCCAGCAGTTTCGGCCTCGAGGGTTACGAGCAGTACTTC. This codes for CASSFGLEGYEQYF.

The chain uses TRBV5-1 and TRBJ1-1; no reliable D call. Trimming removed 7 bases at V and 2 bases at J, with 12 bases between. This CDR3 comprises 13 residues. Germline V gene sequence: CDR1 SGHRS, CDR2 YFSETQ. Here the CDR3 reads CASGPQENTEAFF. The CDR3 coding sequence is TGCGCCAGCGGTCCTCAGGAAAACACTGAAGCTTTCTTT.

This clonotype was seen at least ten times. The chain carries TRBV4-3 and TRBJ2-7, with 7 bases fitting TRBD1. The V and J ends lost 5 bases and 0 bases, in that order; junction bases with no gene match: 4. The germline V gene has CDR1 LGHNA and CDR2 YSLEER. CDR3 length: 14 residues. The CDR3 spells CASSFRGSSYEQYF. CDR3 DNA: TGCGCCAGCAGCTTCAGGGGGTCCTCCTACGAGCAGTACTTC.

The gene calls are TRBV20-1 and TRBJ1-5; D gene ambiguous. The CDR3 totals 13 residues. Germline CDR1 DFQATT, CDR2 SNEGSKA (reference sequence). V shed 2 bases and J shed 0 bases, with 5 bases lying between them. CDR3: CSARIYSNQPQHF. DNA of the CDR3: TGCAGTGCTAGAATTTATAGCAATCAGCCCCAGCATTTT.

This clonotype turned up a few times. This chain joins TRBV12-3 or TRBV12-4 and TRBJ2-3; the D gene is possibly TRBD2 (6 bases). This CDR3 is 17 amino acids long. Between the trimmed V and J ends, which lost 2 bases and 4 bases, there was a span of 19 bases. Written as DNA, the CDR3 is TGTGCCAGCAGTTTAACCCTGAGTCATCCGGGAGCAGATACGCAGTATTTT. Translation gives CASSLTLSHPGADTQYF.

The rearrangement links TRBV3-1 to TRBJ1-2; D gene unclear. The CDR3 has 13 residues. The V gene's germline CDR1 is LGHDT and CDR2 YNNKEL (reference sequence). V was cut by 1 base and J by 8 bases, with 11 bases left in between. As DNA, the CDR3 is TGTGCCAGCAGCCAAGCCGGCCCCTCCGGCTACACCTTC. It specifies CASSQAGPSGYTF. Full variable domain (missing parts from reference TRBV3-1 and TRBJ1-2): DTAVSQTPKYLVTQMGNDKSIKCEQNLGHDTMYWYKQDSKKFLKIMFSYNNKELIINETVPNRFSPKSPDKAHLNLHINSLELGDSAVYFCASSQAGPSGYTFGSGTRLTVV.